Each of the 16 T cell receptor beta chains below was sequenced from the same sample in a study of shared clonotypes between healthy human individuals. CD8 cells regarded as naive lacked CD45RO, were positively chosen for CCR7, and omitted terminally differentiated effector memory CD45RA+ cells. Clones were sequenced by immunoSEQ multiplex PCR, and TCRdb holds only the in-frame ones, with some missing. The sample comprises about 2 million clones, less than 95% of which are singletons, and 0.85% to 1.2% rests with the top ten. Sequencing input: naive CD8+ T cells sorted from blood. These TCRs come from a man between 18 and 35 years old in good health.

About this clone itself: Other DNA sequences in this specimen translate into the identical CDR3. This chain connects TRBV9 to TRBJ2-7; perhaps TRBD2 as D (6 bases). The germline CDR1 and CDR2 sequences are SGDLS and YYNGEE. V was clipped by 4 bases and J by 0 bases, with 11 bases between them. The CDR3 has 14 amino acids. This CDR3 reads CASSLGGSSYEQYF. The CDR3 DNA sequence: TGTGCCAGCAGCCTCGGGGGAAGCTCCTACGAGCAGTACTTC.

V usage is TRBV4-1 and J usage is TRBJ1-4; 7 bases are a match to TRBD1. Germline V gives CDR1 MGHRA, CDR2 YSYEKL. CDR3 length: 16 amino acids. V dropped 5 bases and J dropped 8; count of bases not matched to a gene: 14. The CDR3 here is CASSIQEGAPGEKLFF. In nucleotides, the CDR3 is TGCGCCAGCAGCATTCAGGAGGGGGCCCCGGGGGAAAAACTGTTTTTT.

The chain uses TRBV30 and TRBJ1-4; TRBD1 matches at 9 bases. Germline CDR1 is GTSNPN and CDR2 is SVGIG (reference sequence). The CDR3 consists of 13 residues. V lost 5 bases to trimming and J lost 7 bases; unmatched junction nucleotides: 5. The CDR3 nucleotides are TGTGCCTGGGAAGGGACAGGGTTTGAAAAACTGTTTTTT. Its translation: CAWEGTGFEKLFF.

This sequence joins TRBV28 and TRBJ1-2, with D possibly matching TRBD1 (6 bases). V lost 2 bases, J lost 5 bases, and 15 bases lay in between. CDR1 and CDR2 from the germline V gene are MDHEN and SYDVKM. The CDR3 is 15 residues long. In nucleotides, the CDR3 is TGTGCCAGCAGTTTACGGACAGTGGATGTTTATGGCTACACCTTC. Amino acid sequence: CASSLRTVDVYGYTF.

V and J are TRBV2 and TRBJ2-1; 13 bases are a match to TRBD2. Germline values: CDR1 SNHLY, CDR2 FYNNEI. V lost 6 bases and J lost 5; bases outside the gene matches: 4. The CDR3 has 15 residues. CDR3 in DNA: TGTGCCAGCAGACGACTAGCGGGAGGCCACAATGAGCAGTTCTTC. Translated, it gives CASRRLAGGHNEQFF.

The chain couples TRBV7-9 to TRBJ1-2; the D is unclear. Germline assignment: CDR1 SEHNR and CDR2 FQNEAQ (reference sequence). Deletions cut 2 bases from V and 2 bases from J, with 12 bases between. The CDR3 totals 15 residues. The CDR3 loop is CASSLFDQENYGYTF. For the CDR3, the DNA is TGTGCCAGCAGCTTATTTGATCAGGAGAACTATGGCTACACCTTC.

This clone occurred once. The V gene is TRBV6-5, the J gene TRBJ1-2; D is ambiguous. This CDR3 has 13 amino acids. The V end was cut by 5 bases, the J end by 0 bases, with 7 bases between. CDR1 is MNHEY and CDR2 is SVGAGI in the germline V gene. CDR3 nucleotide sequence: TGTGCCAGCAGTAACCCCCCTAACTATGGCTACACCTTC. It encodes CASSNPPNYGYTF.

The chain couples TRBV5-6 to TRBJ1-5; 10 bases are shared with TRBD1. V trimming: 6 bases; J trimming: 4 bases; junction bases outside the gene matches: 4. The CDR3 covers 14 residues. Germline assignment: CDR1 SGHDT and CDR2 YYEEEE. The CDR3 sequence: CASNLGQGNQPQHF. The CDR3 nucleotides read TGTGCCAGCAACCTGGGACAGGGGAATCAGCCCCAGCATTTT.

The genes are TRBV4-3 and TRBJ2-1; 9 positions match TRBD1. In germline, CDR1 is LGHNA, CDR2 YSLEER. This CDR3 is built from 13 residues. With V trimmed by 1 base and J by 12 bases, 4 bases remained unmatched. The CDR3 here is CASSQGGTGWQFF. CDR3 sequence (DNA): TGCGCCAGCAGCCAAGGAGGGACAGGGTGGCAGTTCTTC.

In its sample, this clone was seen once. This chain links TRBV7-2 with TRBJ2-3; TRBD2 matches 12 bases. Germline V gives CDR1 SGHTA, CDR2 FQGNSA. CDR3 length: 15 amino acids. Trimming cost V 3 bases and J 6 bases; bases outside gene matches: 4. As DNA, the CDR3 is TGTGCCAGCAGCTTGACTAGCGGGGGCCGTGATACGCAGTATTTT. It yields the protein CASSLTSGGRDTQYF.

CDR3 nucleotides: TGTGCCAGCAGTTTGGGGGCGGGAACAGGTCAGGAGACCCAGTACTTC. It translates to CASSLGAGTGQETQYF. The chain links TRBV27 to TRBJ2-5; D tentatively fits TRBD1 or TRBD2 (6 bases each). The CDR3 sequence is 16 residues long. CDR1 and CDR2 (germline): MNHEY, SMNVEV (reference sequence). The V end lost 3 bases, the J end lost 5 bases, and 19 bases lay between the germline ends.

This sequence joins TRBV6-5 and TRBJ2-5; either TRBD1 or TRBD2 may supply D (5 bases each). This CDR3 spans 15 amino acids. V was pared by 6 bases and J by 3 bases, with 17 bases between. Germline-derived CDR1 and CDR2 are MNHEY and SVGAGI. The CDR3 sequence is CASSTGGGVKETQYF. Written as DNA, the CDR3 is TGTGCCAGCAGCACAGGTGGGGGAGTGAAAGAGACCCAGTACTTC.

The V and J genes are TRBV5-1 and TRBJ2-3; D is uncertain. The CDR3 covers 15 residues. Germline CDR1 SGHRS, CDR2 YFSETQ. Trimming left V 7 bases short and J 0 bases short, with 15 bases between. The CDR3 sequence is CASSESDPSTDTQYF. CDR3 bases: TGCGCCAGCTCGGAGAGCGACCCTAGCACAGATACGCAGTATTTT. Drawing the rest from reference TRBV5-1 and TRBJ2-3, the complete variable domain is KAGVTQTPRYLIKTRGQQVTLSCSPISGHRSVSWYQQTPGQGLQFLFEYFSETQRNKGNFPGRFSGRQFSNSRSEMNVSTLELGDSALYLCASSESDPSTDTQYFGPGTRLTVL.

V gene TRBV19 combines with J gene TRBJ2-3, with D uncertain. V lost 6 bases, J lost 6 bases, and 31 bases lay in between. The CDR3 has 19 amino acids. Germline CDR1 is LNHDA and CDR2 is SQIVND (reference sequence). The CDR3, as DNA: TGTGCCAGTAGCACCATCCGCATTGGTATTCCCCTTCCCAACGATACGCAGTATTTT. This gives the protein CASSTIRIGIPLPNDTQYF.

CDR3: CASSQDPPGGEGGEQYF. CDR3 nucleotide sequence: TGTGCCAGCAGCCAGGATCCTCCGGGCGGGGAAGGAGGCGAGCAGTACTTC. J is TRBJ2-7 and V is TRBV4-2, with D maybe TRBD2 (6 bases). This CDR3 spans 17 amino acids. V lost 3 bases and J lost 6, with 24 bases in between. CDR1 is LGHNA and CDR2 is YNFKEQ in the germline V gene.

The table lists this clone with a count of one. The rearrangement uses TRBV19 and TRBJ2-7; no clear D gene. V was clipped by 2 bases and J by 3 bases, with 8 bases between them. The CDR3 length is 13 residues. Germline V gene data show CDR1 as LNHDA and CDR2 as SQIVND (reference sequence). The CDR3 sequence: CASSITLGYEQYF. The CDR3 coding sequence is TGTGCCAGTAGTATAACCCTTGGCTACGAGCAGTACTTC.